This TCR beta chain was retrieved from a study of blood T cell repertoires in COVID-19. Study details: The United States, Italy and Spain supplied acute and convalescent COVID-19 samples. T cells, B-cell-depleted T cells, or PBMCs supplied cDNA or gDNA.

This clone was detected only once. This CDR3 region has 17 residues. Trimming took 1 base from V and 2 from J, leaving 15 bases between them. Germline values: CDR1 SEHNR, CDR2 FQNEAQ (reference sequence). Method: immunoSEQ multiplex PCR; TCRdb's copy keeps in-frame clones and lacks some. Among some 240,000 clones listed, 70% to 85% were seen once. The TCR was taken from a woman in her forties who had recovered from COVID-19. Sample: peripheral blood. This chain connects TRBV7-9 to TRBJ2-1; perhaps TRBD2 as D (6 bases). The CDR3 DNA reads TGTGCCAGCAGCTTAGTCTTGACCGCGGGGACCTACAATGAGCAGTTCTTC. Translation gives CASSLVLTAGTYNEQFF.